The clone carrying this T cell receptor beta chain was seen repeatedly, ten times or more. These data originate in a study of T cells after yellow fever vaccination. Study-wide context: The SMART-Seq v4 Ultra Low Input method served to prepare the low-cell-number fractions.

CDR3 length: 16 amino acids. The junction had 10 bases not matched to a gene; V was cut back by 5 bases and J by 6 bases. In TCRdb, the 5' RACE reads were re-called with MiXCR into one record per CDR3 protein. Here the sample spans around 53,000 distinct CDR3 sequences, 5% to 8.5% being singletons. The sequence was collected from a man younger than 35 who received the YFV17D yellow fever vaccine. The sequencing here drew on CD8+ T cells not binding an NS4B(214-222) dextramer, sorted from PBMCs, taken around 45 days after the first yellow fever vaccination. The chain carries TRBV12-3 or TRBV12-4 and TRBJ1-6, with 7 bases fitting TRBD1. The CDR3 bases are TGTGCCAGCAGTCCCGGGACAGAGTGGGGTAATTCACCCCTCCACTTT. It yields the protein CASSPGTEWGNSPLHF.